This TCR beta chain was sequenced during a study of T cell repertoires in cytomegalovirus infection. Study overall: Well-studied HLA-B-restricted CMV epitopes were used in the study alongside recently identified HLA-C-restricted ones. Public TCR beta signatures provided an indication of both CMV infection and a matching HLA type. General study findings and limits: Accumulated public TCR beta family frequency recognized individuals carrying CMV together with the relevant HLA. The ex vivo response was dominated by HLA-C-restricted CMV-specific TCR beta clonotypes.

Of note for this clonotype: The antigen is not known. The CDR3 carries no conserved terminal phenylalanine or tryptophan, so it likely arises from a read error.

TCRdb re-called the reads through MiXCR, storing one row per CDR3 protein. The table has roughly 500,000 distinct CDR3 sequences, 25% to 35% seen once. There are 17 residues in the CDR3. Trimming at V came to 5 bases and at J to 5 bases, leaving 15 bases not matched to a gene. Germline V gene sequence: CDR1 SGHVT, CDR2 SQSDAQ. The sample was cultured PBMCs, taken from culture after CMV antigen stimulation. The sequence came from a human donor in good health (CMV status not recorded). Some clones in this sample may be carry-over from other donors' samples. The J gene is TRBJ1-2, the V gene TRBV7-4; 9 bases match TRBD1. The CDR3, as DNA: TGTGCCAGCAGCCCGACGAATCCCGGGACAGGGATTTATGGCTACACCTTA. Translated: CASSPTNPGTGIYGYTL.